This is a list of T cell receptor beta chains from one sample in a study of radiotherapy plus CTLA-4 blockade in lung cancer. Sequenced by immunoSEQ multiplex PCR; TCRdb stores in-frame clones only, minus some. Of some 50,000 clones in the sample, roughly three quarters were seen once. Sample: peripheral blood, taken from a patient treated with radiotherapy plus ipilimumab. The receptors stem from a human donor with non-small cell lung cancer who had a partial response to radiotherapy plus ipilimumab. The CDR3 runs from the conserved cysteine through the conserved F or W. Clone size, where shown, is once, few, many, or a class for clones that have expanded.

NA | TRBJ2-2 | TRBV5-6 | CASSLTGVGTGELFF
few | TRBJ2-3 | TRBV19 | CATTEDRGEADTQYF
once | TRBJ1-1 | TRBV7-8 | CASIHRGDTEAFF
NA | TRBJ2-7 | TRBV6-5 | CASSFPTSGGAYEQYF
NA | TRBJ2-7 | TRBV4-1 | CASSQDGYEQYF
NA | TRBJ2-3 | TRBV29-1 | CSVHLGVGTGGFDTQYF
NA | TRBJ1-4 | TRBV7-9 | CASSFLQGEKLFF
NA | TRBJ1-6 | TRBV6-5 | CASNRINSPLHF
NA | TRBJ2-7 | TRBV7-2 | CASSLTRVSSYEQYF
NA | TRBJ1-2 | TRBV9 | CASSVKQRAGKGYGYTF
NA | TRBJ1-1 | TRBV6-1 | CASSLRQGGNTEAFF
NA | TRBJ2-7 | TRBV5-1 | CASSPTSGGIYEQYF
NA | TRBJ1-2 | TRBV4-3 | CASSQDLLAYGYTF
NA | TRBJ1-1 | TRBV19 | CASSIKAGGVNTEAFF
NA | TRBJ1-5 | TRBV2 | CASNGQGGQPQHF
NA | TRBJ1-5 | TRBV12-5 | CASGYQGNRPQHF
NA | TRBJ2-2 | TRBV18 | CASSPQGQVRTGELFF
few | TRBJ2-2 | TRBV19 | CASEEGRYSLTGELFF
NA | TRBJ2-2 | TRBV19 | CASAPGHQNTGELFF
NA | TRBJ2-1 | TRBV10-3 | CAISRLAVYEQFF
NA | TRBJ2-7 | TRBV4-1 | CASSQELGRAYEQYF
NA | TRBJ1-2 | TRBV27 | CASSRTRDRGNYGYTF
few | TRBJ1-5 | TRBV2 | CASSELPSQPQHF
NA | TRBJ2-7 | TRBV2 | CASSEALGLAGPRIYEQYF
NA | TRBJ2-1 | TRBV10-1 | CASSDSGGLASEQFF
once | TRBJ1-5 | TRBV19 | CATSDRDNQPQHF
NA | TRBJ2-1 | TRBV28 | CASTQGSYNEQFF
few | TRBJ1-1 | TRBV11-2 | CASSLVLGNTEAFF
NA | TRBJ2-6 | TRBV6-4 | CASSPTGDPSGANVLTF
NA | TRBJ2-3 | TRBV27 | CASSSETGGADTQYF
NA | TRBJ2-3 | TRBV6-5 | CASSYRGPTDTQYF
NA | TRBJ2-4 | TRBV4-2 | CASSQDFGGNIQYF
NA | TRBJ2-2 | TRBV14 | CASSHTGENTGELFF
once | TRBJ1-1 | TRBV6-1 | CASSQGRTEAFF
NA | TRBJ2-2 | TRBV5-8 | CASSLRTGAGTGELFF
NA | TRBJ2-7 | TRBV7-2 | CASSLVRAYEQYF
few | TRBJ2-5 | TRBV28 | CASSTPGTSGGRETQYF
once | TRBJ2-3 | TRBV9 | CASSVNPSPDTQYF
NA | TRBJ2-1 | TRBV5-5 | CASSLEQSSYNEQFF
NA | TRBJ2-7 | TRBV28 | CASSVATGAPYEQYF
NA | TRBJ2-7 | TRBV5-1 | CASSLGVGTGVLSYEQYF
NA | TRBJ2-5 | TRBV5-4 | CASSPRTGGGRETQYF
NA | TRBJ1-5 | TRBV5-6 | CASSRDRGIGNQPQHF
NA | TRBJ1-5 | TRBV6-1 | CASSDFGTGAQPQHF
few | TRBJ1-2 | TRBV4-1 | CASSQVGQGAGGYTF
NA | TRBJ1-5 | TRBV2 | CASSEVRGQPQHF
NA | TRBJ2-5 | TRBV7-8 | CASSLDTGWQTQYF
NA | TRBJ1-1 | TRBV5-1 | CASSLLGGGTEAFF
NA | TRBJ2-5 | TRBV6-5 | CASSPAPGSETQYF
NA | TRBJ2-3 | TRBV7-8 | CASSLAGGRGTDTQYF